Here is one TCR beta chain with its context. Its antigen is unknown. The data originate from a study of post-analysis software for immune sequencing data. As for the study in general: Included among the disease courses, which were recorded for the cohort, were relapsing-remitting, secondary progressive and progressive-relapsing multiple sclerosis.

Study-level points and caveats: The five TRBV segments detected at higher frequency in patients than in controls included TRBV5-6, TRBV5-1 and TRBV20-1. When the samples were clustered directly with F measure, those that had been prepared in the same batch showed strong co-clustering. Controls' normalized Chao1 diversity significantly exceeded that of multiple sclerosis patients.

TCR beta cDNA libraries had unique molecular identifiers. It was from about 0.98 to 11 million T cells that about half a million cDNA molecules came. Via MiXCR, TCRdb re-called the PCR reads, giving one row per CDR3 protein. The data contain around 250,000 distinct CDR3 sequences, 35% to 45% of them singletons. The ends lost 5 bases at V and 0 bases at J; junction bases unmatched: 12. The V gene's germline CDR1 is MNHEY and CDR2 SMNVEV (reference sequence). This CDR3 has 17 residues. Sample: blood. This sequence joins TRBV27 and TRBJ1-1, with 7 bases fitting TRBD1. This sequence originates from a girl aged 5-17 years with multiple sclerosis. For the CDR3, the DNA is TGTGCCAGCAGTCCCCGGGACAGACTCTTTTTGAACACTGAAGCTTTCTTT. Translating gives CASSPRDRLFLNTEAFF.